This T cell receptor (beta chain) came from a study of T-cell reconstitution after alpha-beta-depleted transplantation in children. Study-wide points: In patients about two months after transplant, alpha-beta T cells reportedly arose from several hundred expanded graft clones. For some patients, TCRbeta diversity was high at day 60 because of recipient T cells and thymic progenitors that survived.

V was trimmed by 4 bases and J by 2 bases, leaving 19 bases between them. CDR3 size: 16 residues. CDR1 is DFQATT, CDR2 SNEGSKA, per germline (reference sequence). TCRbeta library preparation incorporated unique molecular identifiers. Each CDR3 protein gets one entry after TCRdb re-called the PCR reads with MiXCR. Among hundreds of thousands of distinct CDR3 sequences listed, around a sixth were seen once. In the case of this clonotype: What it recognizes is unknown.

The receptor was isolated from a male patient between 2 and 10 years old who had a stem cell transplant for acute lymphoblastic leukemia, so the T cells may come from the graft donor. V gene TRBV20-1 combines with J gene TRBJ2-3; D is undetermined. Sequenced here: PBMCs, mostly from graft donor cells, sampled 360 days after TCRalphabeta/CD19-depleted stem cell transplant. The CDR3 reads CSATRTARIFTDTQYF. CDR3 nucleotides: TGCAGTGCTACCCGGACGGCGCGGATCTTCACAGATACGCAGTATTTT.